This is a list of T cell receptor beta chains from one sample in a study of blood T cells in healthy people across ages. TCRdb reprocessed the 5' RACE reads with MiXCR, giving one entry per CDR3 protein. Here the sample spans 550,000 to 650,000 distinct CDR3 sequences, approximately 30% being singletons. Sequenced input: blood. The receptors here all came from a woman older than 75 in good health. Each CDR3 is given with its conserved first and last residue. The order of the fields is CDR3 protein, CDR3 DNA, D gene, V gene, clone size, J gene. D genes are given only for firm matches. Expanded clones get a size class; other rows say once, few or many, or leave the size out.

CSVGSLAETQYF,TGCAGCGTTGGGAGCCTAGCTGAGACCCAGTACTTC,.,TRBV29-1,many,TRBJ2-5
CASGIQGSGPQHF,TGTGCCAGCGGAATACAGGGCTCGGGGCCCCAGCATTTT,.,TRBV6-1,few,TRBJ1-5
CASKRGLRGSLGNTEAFF,TGTGCCAGCAAACGAGGTCTACGGGGTTCCCTAGGAAACACTGAAGCTTTCTTT,.,TRBV2,few,TRBJ1-1
CASSLGTPSIGELFF,TGTGCCAGCAGTCTAGGGACGCCGAGCATCGGGGAGCTGTTTTTT,.,TRBV6-1,once,TRBJ2-2
CASSLGGTYGYTF,TGCGCCAGCAGCTTGGGGGGAACCTATGGCTACACCTTC,.,TRBV5-1,many,TRBJ1-2
CAWSVLGAGELFF,TGTGCCTGGAGTGTTTTAGGGGCCGGGGAGCTGTTTTTT,.,TRBV30,.,TRBJ2-2
CASSLWGQRTGELFF,TGTGCCAGCAGTTTGTGGGGGCAAAGGACCGGGGAGCTGTTTTTT,.,TRBV27,.,TRBJ2-2
CASSPEDGTVNYGYTF,TGTGCCAGCTCACCCGAGGACGGGACGGTCAACTATGGCTACACCTTC,.,TRBV18,many,TRBJ1-2
CSARTGDYEQYF,TGCAGTGCTAGAACAGGGGACTACGAGCAGTACTTC,TRBD1,TRBV20-1,.,TRBJ2-7
CASSLSKDTQYF,TGTGCCAGCAGCTTGTCAAAAGATACGCAGTATTTT,.,TRBV5-4,many,TRBJ2-3
CSASIPRGGNTEAFF,TGCAGTGCTTCGATTCCCAGGGGGGGGAACACTGAAGCTTTCTTT,TRBD1,TRBV20-1,few,TRBJ1-1
CASSSLGQGQNTEAFF,TGCGCCAGCAGCTCCTTGGGGCAGGGACAGAACACTGAAGCTTTCTTT,.,TRBV5-1,.,TRBJ1-1
CASVISGRGGEVADTQYF,TGTGCCAGCGTCATCAGTGGCAGAGGCGGGGAGGTCGCAGATACGCAGTATTTT,.,TRBV2,.,TRBJ2-3
CASSVSRDTQYF,TGTGCCAGCAGCGTCTCAAGAGATACGCAGTATTTT,.,TRBV9,many,TRBJ2-3
CASSPGLAGESEQFF,TGTGCCAGCAGCCCGGGACTAGCGGGGGAATCTGAGCAGTTCTTC,TRBD2,TRBV7-2,many,TRBJ2-1
CSARTQRGGLYEQYF,TGCAGTGCTAGAACCCAGCGGGGGGGCCTCTACGAGCAGTACTTC,TRBD2,TRBV20-1,many,TRBJ2-7
CASSLDRQGKTKNIQYF,TGTGCCAGCAGCTTAGATCGACAAGGGAAGACCAAAAACATTCAGTACTTC,.,TRBV11-2,.,TRBJ2-4
CASSAQGQEFRKTQYF,TGTGCCAGCAGCGCCCAGGGACAGGAGTTCCGAAAGACCCAGTACTTC,TRBD1,TRBV5-6,once,TRBJ2-5